This T cell receptor (beta chain) stems from a study of control samples from healthy donors and cancer patients. Method: immunoSEQ multiplex PCR; TCRdb's copy keeps in-frame clones and lacks some. This sample yields 99,000 or so clones, of which almost 85% are seen a single time; 2% to 2.5% belongs to the top ten. V lost 8 bases to trimming and J lost 11 bases; unmatched junction nucleotides: 16. The germline gives CDR1 SGHAT, CDR2 FQNNGV. The CDR3 runs to 16 residues. The receptor was derived from a man aged 60 to 75 in good health. Material: blood. The chain carries TRBV11-2 and TRBJ2-1; 12 nucleotides align to TRBD2. The CDR3 DNA reads TGTGCCAGCGGACTAACTAGCGGGGGGCCCAGAGGTAAGCAGTTCTTC. This encodes CASGLTSGGPRGKQFF.